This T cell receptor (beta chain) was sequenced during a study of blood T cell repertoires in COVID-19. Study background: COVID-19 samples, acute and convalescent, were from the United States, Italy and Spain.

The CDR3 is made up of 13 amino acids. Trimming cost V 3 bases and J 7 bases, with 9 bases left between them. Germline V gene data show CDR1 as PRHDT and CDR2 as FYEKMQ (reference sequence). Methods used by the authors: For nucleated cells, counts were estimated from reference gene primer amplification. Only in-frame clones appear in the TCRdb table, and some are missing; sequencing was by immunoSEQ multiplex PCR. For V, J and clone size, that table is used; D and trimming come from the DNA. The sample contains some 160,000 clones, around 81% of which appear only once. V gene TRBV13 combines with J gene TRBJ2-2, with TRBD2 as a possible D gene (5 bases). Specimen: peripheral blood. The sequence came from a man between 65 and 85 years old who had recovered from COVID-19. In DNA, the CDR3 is TGTGCCAGCAGCTTTTTCGGGAACGGGGAGCTGTTTTTT. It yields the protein CASSFFGNGELFF.